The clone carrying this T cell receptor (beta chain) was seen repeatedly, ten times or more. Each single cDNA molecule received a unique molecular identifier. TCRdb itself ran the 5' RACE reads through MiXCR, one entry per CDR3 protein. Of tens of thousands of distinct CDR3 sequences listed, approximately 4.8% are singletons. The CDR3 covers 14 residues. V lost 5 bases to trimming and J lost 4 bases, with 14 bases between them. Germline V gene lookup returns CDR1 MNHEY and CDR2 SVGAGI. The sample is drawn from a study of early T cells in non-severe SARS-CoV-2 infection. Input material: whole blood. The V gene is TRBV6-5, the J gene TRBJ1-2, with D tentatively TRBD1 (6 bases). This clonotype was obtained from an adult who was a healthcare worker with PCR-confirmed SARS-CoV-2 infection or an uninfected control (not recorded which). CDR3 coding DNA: TGTGCCAGCAGTCTTAACAGGGTTCGCTATGGCTACACCTTC. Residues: CASSLNRVRYGYTF.